A single sample is the source of the 4 T cell receptor beta chains below, sequenced in a study of beta chain features in type 1 diabetes. Expressed TCRB transcripts were sequenced, since all the RNA that had been isolated was reverse transcribed. This table comes from immunoSEQ multiplex PCR, and its TCRdb copy is limited to in-frame clones, with some not included. The sample has 330,000 or so clones; 14% are singletons. Sequencing was performed on central memory CD4+ T cells from blood. The source is a man aged 25 to 40 in good health.

This clone showed up just a few times. The V call is TRBV27, the J call TRBJ2-1, with TRBD1 identical over 7 bases. Looked up from germline, CDR1 is MNHEY and CDR2 is SMNVEV (reference sequence). The length of the CDR3 is 14 residues. The trim removed 3 bases at V and 6 bases at J, leaving 5 bases unmatched. CDR3 nucleotides: TGTGCCAGCAGTTTGAACGACAGGGTCAATGAGCAGTTCTTC. Its protein is CASSLNDRVNEQFF.

This clone was observed many times. Here the CDR3 DNA reads TGTGCCAGCGGACTAGCGCGGACGGAGACCCAGTACTTC. Its translation: CASGLARTETQYF. The V and J genes are TRBV7-9 and TRBJ2-5; 9 bases agree with TRBD2. CDR1 SEHNR and CDR2 FQNEAQ come from the germline V gene (reference sequence). CDR3 length: 13 amino acids. Unmatched junction bases numbered 6, after V lost 8 bases and J lost 5 bases. Full variable domain (remainder filled in from reference TRBV7-9 and TRBJ2-5): DTGVSQNPRHKITKRGQNVTFRCDPISEHNRLYWYRQTLGQGPEFLTYFQNEAQLEKSRLLSDRFSAERPKGSFSTLEIQRTEQGDSAMYLCASGLARTETQYFGPGTRLLVL.

Worth noting for this clone: This sequence may be a read error, since a much larger clone differs from it by one base. The V call is TRBV4-1, the J call TRBJ2-1, with D perhaps assigned TRBD1 or TRBD2 (5 bases each). Germline-derived CDR1 and CDR2 are MGHRA and YSYEKL. V lost 0 bases to trimming and J lost 9 bases, with 18 bases between them. The CDR3 loop spans 16 amino acids. The CDR3, as DNA: TGCGCCAGCAGCCAAGACCCCTCCCTCCGAGGGACTGAGCAGTTCTTC. It translates to CASSQDPSLRGTEQFF.

CDR3 residues: CASSSVWTEIQETQYF. CDR3 DNA sequence: TGTGCCAGCAGCTCCGTTTGGACAGAAATCCAAGAGACCCAGTACTTC. The rearrangement joins TRBV11-3 to TRBJ2-5; weak D call: TRBD1 (6 bases). The CDR3 extends over 16 amino acids. Germline CDR1 reads SGHNT; CDR2 reads YENEEA. V was clipped by 4 bases and J by 1 base, with 16 bases between them. Using reference TRBV11-3 and TRBJ2-5 for the parts outside the CDR3, the full variable domain is EAGVVQSPRYKIIEKKQPVAFWCNPISGHNTLYWYLQNLGQGPELLIRYENEEAVDDSQLPKDRFSAERLKGVDSTLKIQPAELGDSAVYLCASSSVWTEIQETQYFGPGTRLLVL.